The text below deals with one TCR beta chain. Its matching antigen is unknown. The sample originates from a study of cytotoxic CD8 clonotypes in ibrutinib-treated CLL. Overall study findings and caveats: Investigators sampled sustained-remission and progressing patients at differing times. Few clonotypes were public, and these shrank or held steady under treatment.

Germline-derived CDR1 and CDR2 are MDHEN and SYDVKM. V gave up 6 bases and J gave up 6 bases, with 17 bases separating them. CDR3 length: 15 residues. Generated by immunoSEQ multiplex PCR, the TCRdb table keeps only in-frame clones and is missing some. The sample consists of roughly 150,000 clones, roughly 76% of them appearing once. The origin of this receptor is a human donor with chronic lymphocytic leukemia. The V and J genes are TRBV28 and TRBJ1-4; D is perhaps TRBD1 (5 bases). The material was PBMCs, obtained after 24 months of ibrutinib treatment. The CDR3 DNA sequence: TGTGCCAGCAGCCTCAACGGGGAAGGGGATGAAAAACTGTTTTTT. Its protein is CASSLNGEGDEKLFF. Together with reference TRBV28 and TRBJ1-4, the CDR3 gives the full variable domain: DVKVTQSSRYLVKRTGEKVFLECVQDMDHENMFWYRQDPGLGLRLIYFSYDVKMKEKGDIPEGYSVSREKKERFSLILESASTNQTSMYLCASSLNGEGDEKLFFGSGTQLSVL.